This TCR beta chain derives from a study of blood T cell repertoires in COVID-19. Study context: Researchers got acute and convalescent COVID-19 samples from the United States, Italy and Spain. T cells, B-cell-depleted T cells, or PBMCs supplied cDNA or gDNA.

The germline CDR1 and CDR2 sequences are LNHDA and SQIVND (reference sequence). V was cut by 5 bases and J by 8 bases, with 6 bases left in between. The CDR3 runs to 10 residues. Original data processing: Counts of nucleated cells, estimated from reference gene primer amplification, were obtained. The protocol was immunoSEQ multiplex PCR, while the TCRdb copy is restricted to in-frame clones and leaves out a portion. V and J calls and clone size are those listed in that table; D and trimming were worked out from the DNA. The data contain fewer than 200,000 clones, 80% to 90% of them singletons. The sequencing input was peripheral blood. The J gene is TRBJ1-2, the V gene TRBV19; no definite D call. The TCR comes from a man between 18 and 35 years old who had recovered from COVID-19. The CDR3 region is CASSGRGYTF. The CDR3 bases are TGTGCCAGTAGTGGGAGAGGCTACACCTTC.